One and the same sample provided the 17 T cell receptor beta chains below, sequenced in a study of HIV-infected patients and healthy controls. About 540 ng RNA was reverse transcribed with alpha and beta constant-region primers. Each of the alpha and beta chains got its own library through chain-specific third strand synthesis with indices. Via MiXCR, TCRdb re-called the 5' RACE reads, giving one row per CDR3 protein. The table records 15,000 to 20,000 distinct CDR3 sequences, 9% to 15% of them present only once. No cell fractionation was done, so the repertoire covers all unsorted peripheral blood T cells. Sequencing was done on a sample of blood. Receptors originate from an adult in good health.

This clonotype showed up just a few times. The J gene is TRBJ2-7, the V gene TRBV14; TRBD1 matches at 10 bases. Germline V gives CDR1 SGHDN, CDR2 FVKESK. The CDR3 totals 14 residues. Losses at the gene ends were 1 base for V and 11 bases for J; bases not matched to a gene: 8. The CDR3 loop is CASSQANRGQGKYF. The CDR3 DNA follows: TGTGCCAGCAGCCAAGCCAACCGGGGACAGGGGAAGTACTTC. The variable domain in full, completed from reference TRBV14 and TRBJ2-7, reads EAGVTQFPSHSVIEKGQTVTLRCDPISGHDNLYWYRRVMGKEIKFLLHFVKESKQDESGMPNNRFLAERTGGTYSTLKVQPAELEDSGVYFCASSQANRGQGKYFGPGTRLTVT.

This clonotype showed up just once. The CDR3 nucleotides are TGTGCCAGCTCATTTGACCCCGGAAACACCATATATTTT. It yields the protein CASSFDPGNTIYF. The gene calls are TRBV18 and TRBJ1-3; D gene unclear. V dropped 5 bases and J dropped 4 bases, with 9 bases sitting between them. This CDR3 is built from 13 residues. CDR1 is KGHSH and CDR2 is LQKENI in the germline V gene.

The table lists this clonotype with many counts. This sequence joins TRBV4-2 and TRBJ2-6; unclear D gene. The V gene lost 3 bases and the J gene lost 0 bases, with 15 bases spanning the gap. This CDR3 is built from 18 residues. CDR1 is LGHNA and CDR2 is YNFKEQ in the germline V gene. The CDR3 protein is CASSHRTESSSGANVLTF. Written as DNA, the CDR3 is TGTGCCAGCAGCCACCGAACGGAAAGTAGCTCTGGGGCCAACGTCCTGACTTTC.

This clonotype occurred many times. This chain uses TRBV21-1 with TRBJ2-3; the DNA was not used to check the table's D call, TRBD1. TRBV21-1 is an annotated pseudogene. CDR3 size: 17 residues. The CDR3 is CASNKKRTGPSTDTQYF. The CDR3 coding sequence is TGTGCCAGCAACAAAAAGAGGACAGGGCCAAGCACAGATACGCAGTATTTT.

In its sample, this clonotype ranks as medium-sized. The chain combines TRBV28 with TRBJ1-5, with D maybe TRBD1 (6 bases). There are 15 residues in the CDR3. CDR1 is MDHEN, CDR2 SYDVKM, per germline. V lost 1 base to trimming and J lost 8 bases, with 15 bases between them. The CDR3 nucleotides are TGTGCCAGCAGTTTATACGGGGGGCAAAATAAGCCCCAGCATTTT. This translates into CASSLYGGQNKPQHF.

This clonotype was detected ten times or more. The rearrangement uses TRBV5-6 and TRBJ1-6; D ambiguous. V shed 0 bases and J shed 10 bases, with 5 bases lying between them. The CDR3 spans 12 residues. Per the germline V gene, CDR1 is SGHDT and CDR2 is YYEEEE. The CDR3 reads CASSLVRSPLHF. The CDR3 bases are TGTGCCAGCAGCTTGGTACGCTCACCCCTCCACTTT.

This clonotype was detected many times. The V call is TRBV12-3 or TRBV12-4, the J call TRBJ2-4, with 9 bases identical to TRBD2. V lost 6 bases, J lost 6 bases, and 3 bases stayed unmatched. There are 13 residues in the CDR3. The CDR3 nucleotides are TGTGCCAGCAGGGTGGGACTAGCAAACATTCAGTACTTC. Residues: CASRVGLANIQYF.

This clonotype was detected ten times or more. This chain connects TRBV6-1 to TRBJ1-5, with D uncertain. This CDR3 has 14 residues. With 5 bases removed from V and 5 bases from J, the gap between germline ends came to 13 bases. In germline, CDR1 is MNHNS, CDR2 SASEGT. The CDR3: CASSNYRNDQPQHF. The CDR3 nucleotides are TGTGCCAGCAGTAACTACAGAAATGATCAGCCCCAGCATTTT.

The chain couples TRBV20-1 to TRBJ1-1, with unresolved D. Per germline, CDR1 DFQATT and CDR2 SNEGSKA (reference sequence). This CDR3 contains 11 residues. Trimming pared 6 bases from V and 0 bases from J, leaving 5 bases between. CDR3 coding DNA: TGCAGTGCCGACCTGAACACTGAAGCTTTCTTT. Its protein product is CSADLNTEAFF.

Ten or more counts support this clonotype. This sequence joins TRBV6-1 and TRBJ2-7; D gene uncertain. The germline CDR1 and CDR2 sequences are MNHNS and SASEGT. Trimming removed 4 bases at V and 6 bases at J, with 13 bases between. This CDR3 has 13 amino acids. The DNA for the CDR3 is TGTGCCAGCAGTGTACAAAGGGAATCCGAGCAGTACTTC. Its protein is CASSVQRESEQYF.

This clonotype was observed at least ten times. The chain is built from TRBV6-5 and TRBJ1-4; the D gene is possibly TRBD1 (5 bases). Germline assignment: CDR1 MNHEY and CDR2 SVGAGI. The CDR3 sequence is 15 residues long. Trimming removed 4 bases from V and 0 bases from J, with 9 bases in between. CDR3 amino acids: CASSLDRATNEKLFF. CDR3 in DNA: TGTGCCAGCAGTTTAGACAGAGCAACTAATGAAAAACTGTTTTTT.

This clonotype was counted many times. The V call is TRBV7-8, the J call TRBJ2-5; possibly TRBD2 for D (6 bases). Trimming left V 1 base short and J 2 bases short, with 8 bases between. The germline V gene has CDR1 SGHVS and CDR2 FQNEAQ. This CDR3 region has 14 residues. The DNA for the CDR3 is TGTGCCAGCAGCTTAGAAAGCGGGCAAGAGACCCAGTACTTC. Translating it yields CASSLESGQETQYF.

This clonotype was seen many times. The V call is TRBV3-1, the J call TRBJ2-7; D is unclear. V lost 4 bases and J lost 6, with 13 bases in between. CDR1 is LGHDT, CDR2 YNNKEL, per germline (reference sequence). The CDR3 totals 13 residues. CDR3 amino acids: CASSPLTTSEQYF. The DNA of the CDR3 is TGTGCCAGCAGCCCACTAACAACGTCCGAGCAGTACTTC.

J is TRBJ1-5 and V is TRBV12-3 or TRBV12-4; TRBD1 matches 11 bases. Trimming removed 3 bases from V and 6 bases from J; junction bases left unmatched: 10. The CDR3 loop spans 17 amino acids. The CDR3 coding sequence is TGTGCCAGCAGTTTGGGGGTAGGGACAGGGGGTATTCAGCCCCAGCATTTT. It codes for CASSLGVGTGGIQPQHF.

The chain combines TRBV7-3 with TRBJ2-1, with D unclear. V lost 2 bases and J 7 bases, leaving 9 bases between the germline ends. CDR1 and CDR2 from the germline V gene are SGHTA and FQGTGA. CDR3 size: 13 residues. CDR3 in DNA: TGTGCCAGCAGCTTAGGGCTAAGGAATGAGCAGTTCTTC. Its translation is CASSLGLRNEQFF.

The rearrangement links TRBV18 to TRBJ1-1; possible D gene TRBD1, 5 bases. Germline CDR1 reads KGHSH; CDR2 reads LQKENI. V was cut by 8 bases and J by 4 bases, with 14 bases left in between. The CDR3 sequence is 13 residues long. This chain's CDR3 is CASTSGDFTEAFF. The DNA for the CDR3 is TGTGCCAGCACGTCGGGGGATTTCACTGAAGCTTTCTTT.

The rearrangement joins TRBV12-3 or TRBV12-4 to TRBJ1-6, with D possibly being TRBD1 (5 bases). The CDR3 extends over 13 amino acids. Trimming removed 5 bases at V and 13 bases at J, with 15 bases between. The CDR3 DNA follows: TGTGCCAGCAGTCCCTCAGGGCCAGTTCCCCTCCACTTT. Translating it yields CASSPSGPVPLHF.